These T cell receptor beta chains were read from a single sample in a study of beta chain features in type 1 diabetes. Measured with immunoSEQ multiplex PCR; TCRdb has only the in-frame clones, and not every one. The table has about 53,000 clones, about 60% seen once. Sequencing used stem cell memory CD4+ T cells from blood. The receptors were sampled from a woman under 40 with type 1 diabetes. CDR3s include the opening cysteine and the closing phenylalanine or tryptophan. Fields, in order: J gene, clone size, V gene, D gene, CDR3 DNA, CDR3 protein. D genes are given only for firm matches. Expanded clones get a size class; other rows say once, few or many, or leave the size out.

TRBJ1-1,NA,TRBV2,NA,TGTGCCAGCAGTGAGGGACAATTGAACACTGAAGCTTTCTTT,CASSEGQLNTEAFF
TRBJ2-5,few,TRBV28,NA,TGTGCCAGCGAGAGGGGAGGAGAGTCTAATAAAGAGACCCAGTACTTC,CASERGGESNKETQYF
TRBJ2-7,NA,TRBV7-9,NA,TGTGCCAGCAGCTTAATTTCGGAGGGCGAGCAGTACTTC,CASSLISEGEQYF
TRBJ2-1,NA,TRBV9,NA,TGTGCCAGCAGCGTAGAGCCAGGCGACTACAATGAGCAGTTCTTC,CASSVEPGDYNEQFF
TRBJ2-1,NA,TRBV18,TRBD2,TGTGCCAGCTCGGGGACAAGGACTAGCGGGATTCTCCACAATGAGCAGTTCTTC,CASSGTRTSGILHNEQFF
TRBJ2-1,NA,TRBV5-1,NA,TGCGCCAGCAGCTTGGAGGTGGGAGGTTACAATGAGCAGTTCTTC,CASSLEVGGYNEQFF
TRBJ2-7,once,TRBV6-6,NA,TGTGCCAGCAGAGGAGTGGGGGGAGAAGAGCAGTACTTC,CASRGVGGEEQYF
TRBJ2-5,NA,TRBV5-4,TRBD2,TGTGCCAGCAGCTTTAGCGGGCCAGAGACCCAGTACTTC,CASSFSGPETQYF
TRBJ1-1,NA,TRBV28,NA,TGTGCCAGCACCCTAGAGACAGGACTAGTGACCACTGAAGCTTTCTTT,CASTLETGLVTTEAFF
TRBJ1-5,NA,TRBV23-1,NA,TGCGCCAGCAGTCAATCGGGCAGGGCGGGCAATCAGCCCCAGCATTTT,CASSQSGRAGNQPQHF
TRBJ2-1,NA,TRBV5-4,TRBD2,TGTGCCAGCAGCCACGCCGGGACTAGTTCCTACAATGAGCAGTTCTTC,CASSHAGTSSYNEQFF
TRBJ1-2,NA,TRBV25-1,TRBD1,TGTGCCAGCAGTGAGATAGCCGGGACAGGGCTTGGCTACACCTTC,CASSEIAGTGLGYTF
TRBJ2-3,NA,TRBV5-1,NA,TGCGCCAGCAGCTTAGAACGGGGGACAGATACGCAGTATTTT,CASSLERGTDTQYF
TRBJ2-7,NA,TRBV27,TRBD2,TGTGCCAGCAGTTTCCTTTCTAGCGGGACCTACGAGCAGTACTTC,CASSFLSSGTYEQYF
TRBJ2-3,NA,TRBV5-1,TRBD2,TGCGCCAGCGGACTGACTAGCGGCCTCACAGATACGCAGTATTTT,CASGLTSGLTDTQYF
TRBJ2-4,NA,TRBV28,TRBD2,TGTGCCAGCAGTTTAAGCGGGAGTGCACGGAACATTCAGTACTTC,CASSLSGSARNIQYF
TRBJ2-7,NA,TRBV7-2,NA,TGTGCCAGCAGCCGTTCGGGAGAAGGGTACGAGCAGTACTTC,CASSRSGEGYEQYF
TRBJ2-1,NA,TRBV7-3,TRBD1,TGTGCCAGCAGCTTAAATCCAGGGGGAAATGAGCAGTTCTTC,CASSLNPGGNEQFF
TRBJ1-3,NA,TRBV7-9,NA,TGTGCCAGCAGCGGGGGGACGGATGGAAACACCATATATTTT,CASSGGTDGNTIYF
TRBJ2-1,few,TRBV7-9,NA,TGTGCCAGCAGCATCTACCGGGTAATCAATGAGCAGTTCTTC,CASSIYRVINEQFF
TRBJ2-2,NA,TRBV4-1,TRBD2,TGCGCCAGCAGCCAGCCTAGTCTAGCGGGAGGGCCGGGGACCGGGGAGCTGTTTTTT,CASSQPSLAGGPGTGELFF
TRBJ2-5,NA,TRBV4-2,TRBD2,TGTGCCAGCAGCCTACTAGCGGGAGGGGAAGAGACCCAGTACTTC,CASSLLAGGEETQYF
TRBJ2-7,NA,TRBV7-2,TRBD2,TGTGCCAGCAGCATCGCTCGCCGGGGTCCGGGACTAGCGGGCTACGAGCAGTACTTC,CASSIARRGPGLAGYEQYF
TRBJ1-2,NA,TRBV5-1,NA,TGCGCCAGCAGCTTGGAAAGCGAAGGCTACACCTTC,CASSLESEGYTF
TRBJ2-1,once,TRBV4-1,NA,TGCGCCAGCAAGGGGGCGGGAGGCTACAATGAGCAGTTCTTC,CASKGAGGYNEQFF